The 19 T cell receptor beta chains below come from one sample, sequenced in a study of response to subunit inactivated influenza vaccine. TCRdb reprocessed the RT-PCR reads with MiXCR, giving one entry per CDR3 protein. The table lists 490,000 or so distinct CDR3 sequences, 6% to 9% of them singletons. Sequences were derived from PBMCs from blood, sampled less than 25 months after vaccination. These receptors originate from a man aged 50-75 years who received an inactivated influenza vaccine.

V and J are TRBV4-3 and TRBJ2-3; D gene uncertain. Germline-derived CDR1 and CDR2 are LGHNA and YSLEER. CDR3 length: 15 amino acids. V was shortened by 1 base and J by 1 base, with 9 bases between the two germline ends. CDR3 bases: TGCGCCAGCAGCCAAGGTGTGTTTGGCACAGATACGCAGTATTTT. It encodes CASSQGVFGTDTQYF.

The CDR3 here is CASSSWDRAGYGYTF. The CDR3 nucleotides read TGTGCCAGCAGCTCGTGGGACAGGGCCGGCTATGGCTACACCTTC. The rearrangement links TRBV7-9 to TRBJ1-2; 9 nucleotides match TRBD1. The V and J ends lost 4 bases and 4 bases, in that order; junction bases with no gene match: 7. CDR1 and CDR2 (germline): SEHNR, FQNEAQ (reference sequence). The CDR3 spans 15 residues.

The rearrangement joins TRBV7-9 to TRBJ2-3; 10 bases match TRBD1. The CDR3 is 17 amino acids. Germline V gene data show CDR1 as SEHNR and CDR2 as FQNEAQ (reference sequence). The junction had 11 bases not matched to a gene; V was cut back by 6 bases and J by 2 bases. The CDR3 loop is CASRSGPGQGNTDTQYF. The CDR3 nucleotides read TGTGCCAGCAGATCGGGGCCGGGACAGGGGAACACAGATACGCAGTATTTT.

This clonotype was counted ten times or more. J is TRBJ2-5 and V is TRBV12-3 or TRBV12-4, with a possible D match to TRBD2 (6 bases). The V end lost 5 bases, the J end lost 2 bases, and 12 bases lay between the germline ends. This CDR3 contains 14 residues. The CDR3 here is CASSTGGIQETQYF. The CDR3 DNA reads as TGTGCCAGCAGTACCGGAGGGATTCAAGAGACCCAGTACTTC.

This clonotype appeared a few times. The chain links TRBV3-1 to TRBJ1-5; D call uncertain. Germline V lookup: CDR1 LGHDT, CDR2 YNNKEL (reference sequence). The length of the CDR3 is 17 residues. Trimming removed 1 base from V and 2 bases from J, with 15 bases in between. The CDR3 sequence is CASSQGPRPLGNQPQHF. CDR3 sequence (DNA): TGTGCCAGCAGCCAAGGCCCTCGGCCCTTGGGCAATCAGCCCCAGCATTTT.

This clonotype was counted only a few times. The V call is TRBV5-1, the J call TRBJ2-5; D perhaps matches TRBD2 (5 bases). Germline V gives CDR1 SGHRS, CDR2 YFSETQ. The CDR3 is 15 amino acids. V dropped 0 bases and J dropped 7 bases, with 16 bases sitting between them. CDR3 sequence: CASSLGGRQAATQYF. Here the CDR3 DNA reads TGCGCCAGCAGCTTGGGTGGCAGGCAAGCGGCGACCCAGTACTTC.

This clonotype was picked up a small number of times. This chain links TRBV20-1 with TRBJ2-7; D ambiguous. Germline CDR1 DFQATT, CDR2 SNEGSKA (reference sequence). Trimming took off 4 bases at V and 3 bases at J, with 25 bases between the two ends. The CDR3 totals 17 residues. The DNA of the CDR3 is TGCAGTGCTAACCCCAATGCAGACTCGGGTCCAGGCTACGAGCAGTACTTC. Translated: CSANPNADSGPGYEQYF.

This clonotype has more than one count but fewer than ten. V and J are TRBV7-8 and TRBJ2-3; TRBD1 aligns across 7 bases. This CDR3 is built from 16 residues. The V and J ends lost 6 bases and 0 bases, in that order; junction bases with no gene match: 9. Germline-derived CDR1 and CDR2 are SGHVS and FQNEAQ. DNA for the CDR3: TGTGCCAGCAGGAGAACGGGACAGCGGAGCACAGATACGCAGTATTTT. Protein product: CASRRTGQRSTDTQYF. Drawing the rest from reference TRBV7-8 and TRBJ2-3, the complete variable domain is GAGVSQSPRYKVAKRGQDVALRCDPISGHVSLFWYQQALGQGPEFLTYFQNEAQLDKSGLPSDRFFAERPEGSVSTLKIQRTQQEDSAVYLCASRRTGQRSTDTQYFGPGTRLTVL.

This clonotype appeared many times. The rearrangement uses TRBV20-1 and TRBJ2-7, with D possibly matching TRBD2 (5 bases). This CDR3 region has 14 residues. Between the trimmed V and J ends, which lost 4 bases and 4 bases, there was a span of 17 bases. CDR1 is DFQATT, CDR2 SNEGSKA, per germline (reference sequence). CDR3 in DNA: TGCAGTGCTATGGGCGGGCGTAGTGGGTACGAGCAGTACTTC. It yields the protein CSAMGGRSGYEQYF.

The rearrangement uses TRBV6-5 and TRBJ2-3; tentatively, D is TRBD2 (5 bases). From germline, CDR1 is MNHEY and CDR2 SVGAGI. Trimming took off 0 bases at V and 1 base at J, with 11 bases between the two ends. The CDR3 totals 16 residues. CDR3 region: CASSYSTLAGTDTQYF. The CDR3 nucleotides read TGTGCCAGCAGTTACTCGACGCTAGCCGGCACAGATACGCAGTATTTT.

This clonotype occurred many times. The V call is TRBV10-3, the J call TRBJ2-1; 9 nucleotides match TRBD2. Germline V gives CDR1 ENHRY, CDR2 SYGVKD. Trimming took 0 bases from V and 6 from J; bases not matched to a gene: 9. The CDR3 length is 17 residues. The CDR3 sequence: CAISESERTSDSNEQFF. DNA for the CDR3: TGTGCCATCAGTGAGTCCGAGAGGACTAGCGATTCCAATGAGCAGTTCTTC.

The chain carries TRBV20-1 and TRBJ2-5, with a tentative D call TRBD2 (5 bases). With 2 bases removed from V and 5 bases from J, the gap between germline ends came to 15 bases. Germline assignment: CDR1 DFQATT and CDR2 SNEGSKA (reference sequence). The CDR3 length is 14 residues. The CDR3, as DNA: TGCAGTGCTAGATCCCCCTCGGGAATGGAGACCCAGTACTTC. Its translation: CSARSPSGMETQYF.

This clonotype has more than one count but fewer than ten. This chain joins TRBV29-1 and TRBJ2-1; D ambiguous. Germline CDR1 and CDR2: SQVTM and ANQGSEA. Trimming took 7 bases from V and 0 from J, leaving 13 bases between them. CDR3 length: 14 amino acids. The DNA for the CDR3 is TGCAGCGCCTACATCAGCGTCTCCTACAATGAGCAGTTCTTC. This gives the protein CSAYISVSYNEQFF.

In this sample, this clonotype turned up a few times. V usage is TRBV29-1 and J usage is TRBJ2-3; D not certain. The germline CDR1 and CDR2 sequences are SQVTM and ANQGSEA. V was pared by 2 bases and J by 5 bases, with 11 bases between. This CDR3 region has 13 residues. CDR3 nucleotide sequence: TGCAGCGTTGAATTTAGTAGAAGAGATACGCAGTATTTT. Its protein is CSVEFSRRDTQYF.

As for this clonotype: A clone one base away is much larger, so this may be a read error. The chain joins TRBV7-9 to TRBJ1-1; D is unresolved. Germline V gene sequence: CDR1 SEHNR, CDR2 FQNEAQ (reference sequence). This CDR3 contains 16 residues. CDR3 DNA sequence: TGTGCCAGCAGCTTAATGGGGTTGGGAATGAACACTGAAACTTTCTTT. Its translation is CASSLMGLGMNTETFF. The full variable domain, with the rest looked up from reference TRBV7-9 and TRBJ1-1, is DTGVSQNPRHKITKRGQNVTFRCDPISEHNRLYWYRQTLGQGPEFLTYFQNEAQLEKSRLLSDRFSAERPKGSFSTLEIQRTEQGDSAMYLCASSLMGLGMNTETFFGQGTRLTVV.

This chain joins TRBV7-9 and TRBJ1-5; no clear D. V was pared by 6 bases and J by 1 base, with 7 bases between. Germline V gives CDR1 SEHNR, CDR2 FQNEAQ (reference sequence). CDR3 length: 13 amino acids. For the CDR3, the DNA is TGTGCCAGCAGTCACTTAAGCAATCAGCCCCAGCATTTT. It yields the protein CASSHLSNQPQHF.

This clonotype was found a few times. The rearrangement joins TRBV7-6 to TRBJ2-7, with unresolved D. The V end lost 3 bases, the J end lost 6 bases, and 12 bases lay between the germline ends. Germline-derived CDR1 and CDR2 are SGHVS and FNYEAQ. This CDR3 is built from 13 residues. The CDR3 bases are TGTGCCAGCAGCTTCCTCCTTCGTGGCGAGCAGTACTTC. Translated, it gives CASSFLLRGEQYF. The whole variable domain, filled in from reference TRBV7-6 and TRBJ2-7, reads GAGVSQSPRYKVTKRGQDVALRCDPISGHVSLYWYRQALGQGPEFLTYFNYEAQQDKSGLPNDRFSAERPEGSISTLTIQRTEQRDSAMYRCASSFLLRGEQYFGPGTRLTVT.

This clonotype was picked up a small number of times. The rearrangement joins TRBV15 to TRBJ2-5, with 11 bases matching TRBD2. The CDR3 is 15 residues long. V was pared by 0 bases and J by 3 bases, with 0 bases of the junction left unmatched. Germline-derived CDR1 and CDR2 are LNHNV and YYDKDF (reference sequence). The CDR3 here is CATSRELAGEETQYF. Written as DNA, the CDR3 is TGTGCCACCAGCAGAGAACTAGCGGGGGAAGAGACCCAGTACTTC.

This clonotype was recorded many times. The chain uses TRBV4-2 and TRBJ1-4, with D uncertain. V lost 0 bases and J 6 bases, leaving 14 bases between the germline ends. Germline CDR1 and CDR2: LGHNA and YNFKEQ. The CDR3 is 16 amino acids. This CDR3 reads CASSQERNRAHEKLFF. The CDR3 coding sequence is TGTGCCAGCAGCCAAGAGAGAAACCGAGCCCATGAAAAACTGTTTTTT.